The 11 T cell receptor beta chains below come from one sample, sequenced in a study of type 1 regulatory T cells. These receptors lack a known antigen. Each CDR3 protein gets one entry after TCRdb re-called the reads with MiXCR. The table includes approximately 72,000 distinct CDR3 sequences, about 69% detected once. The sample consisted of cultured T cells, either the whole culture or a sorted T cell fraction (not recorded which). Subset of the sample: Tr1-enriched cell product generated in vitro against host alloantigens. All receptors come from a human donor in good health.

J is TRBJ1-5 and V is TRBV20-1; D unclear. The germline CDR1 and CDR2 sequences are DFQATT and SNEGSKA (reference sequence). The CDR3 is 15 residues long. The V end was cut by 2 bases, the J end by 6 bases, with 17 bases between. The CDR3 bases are TGCAGTGCTAGAAAGGGCCTCATGCCGCTTCAGCCCCAGCATTTT. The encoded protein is CSARKGLMPLQPQHF.

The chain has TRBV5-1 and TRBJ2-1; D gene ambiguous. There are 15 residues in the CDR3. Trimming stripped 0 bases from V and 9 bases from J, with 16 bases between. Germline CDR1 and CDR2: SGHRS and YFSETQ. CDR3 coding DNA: TGCGCCAGCAGCTTGGTACTACCACCGGATAGTGAGCAGTTCTTC. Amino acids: CASSLVLPPDSEQFF.

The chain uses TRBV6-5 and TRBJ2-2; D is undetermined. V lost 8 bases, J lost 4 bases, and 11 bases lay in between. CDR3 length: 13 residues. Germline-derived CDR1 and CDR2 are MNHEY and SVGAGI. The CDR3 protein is CASRYIVTGELFF. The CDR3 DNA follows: TGTGCCAGCCGATACATTGTCACCGGGGAGCTGTTTTTT.

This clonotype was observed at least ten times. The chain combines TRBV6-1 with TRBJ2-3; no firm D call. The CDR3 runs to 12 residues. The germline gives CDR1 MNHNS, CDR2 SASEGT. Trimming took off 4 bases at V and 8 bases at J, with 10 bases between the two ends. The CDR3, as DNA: TGTGCCAGCAGTGTGTTACCGTCTACGCAGTATTTT. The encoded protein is CASSVLPSTQYF.

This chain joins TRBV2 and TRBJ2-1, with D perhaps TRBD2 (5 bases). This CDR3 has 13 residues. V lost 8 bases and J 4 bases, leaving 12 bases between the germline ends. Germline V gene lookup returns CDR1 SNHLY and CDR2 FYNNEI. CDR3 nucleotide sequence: TGTGCCAGCCTACTAGAGGGTTACAATGAGCAGTTCTTC. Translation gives CASLLEGYNEQFF.

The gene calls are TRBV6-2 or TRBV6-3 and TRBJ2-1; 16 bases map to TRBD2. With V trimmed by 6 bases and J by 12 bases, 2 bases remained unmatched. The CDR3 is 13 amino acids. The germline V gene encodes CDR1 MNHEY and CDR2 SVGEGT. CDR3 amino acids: CASSGTSGRGQFF. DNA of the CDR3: TGTGCCAGCAGCGGGACTAGCGGGAGGGGGCAGTTCTTC.

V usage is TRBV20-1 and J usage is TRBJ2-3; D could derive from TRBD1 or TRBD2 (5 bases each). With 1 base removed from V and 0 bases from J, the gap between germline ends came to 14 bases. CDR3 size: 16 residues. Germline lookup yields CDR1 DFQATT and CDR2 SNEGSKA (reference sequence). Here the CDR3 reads CSARVFGTSSTDTQYF. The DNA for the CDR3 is TGCAGTGCTAGAGTTTTCGGGACCTCTAGCACAGATACGCAGTATTTT.

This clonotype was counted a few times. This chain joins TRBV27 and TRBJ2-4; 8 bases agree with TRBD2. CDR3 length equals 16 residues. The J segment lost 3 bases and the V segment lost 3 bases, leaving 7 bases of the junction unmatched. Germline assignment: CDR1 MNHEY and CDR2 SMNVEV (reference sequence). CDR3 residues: CASSFLREEGKNIQYF. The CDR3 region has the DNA TGTGCCAGCAGTTTTTTGCGGGAGGAAGGCAAAAACATTCAGTACTTC.

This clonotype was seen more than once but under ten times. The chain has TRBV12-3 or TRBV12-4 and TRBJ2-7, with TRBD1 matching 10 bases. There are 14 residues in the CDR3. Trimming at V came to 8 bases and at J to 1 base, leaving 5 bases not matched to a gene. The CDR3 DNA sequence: TGTGCCAGCGGGACAGGGGCGAGTTCCTACGAGCAGTACTTC. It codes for CASGTGASSYEQYF.

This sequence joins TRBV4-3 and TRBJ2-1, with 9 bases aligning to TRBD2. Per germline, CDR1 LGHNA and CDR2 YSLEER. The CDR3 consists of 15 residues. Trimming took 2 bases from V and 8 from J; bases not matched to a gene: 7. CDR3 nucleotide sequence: TGCGCCAGCAGCCAACTGGCGGGAGGGGGGGATGAGCAGTTCTTC. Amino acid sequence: CASSQLAGGGDEQFF.

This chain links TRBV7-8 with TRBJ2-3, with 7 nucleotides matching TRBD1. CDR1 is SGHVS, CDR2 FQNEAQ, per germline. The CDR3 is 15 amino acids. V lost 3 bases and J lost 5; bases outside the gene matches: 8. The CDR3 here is CASSFNGQVVDTQYF. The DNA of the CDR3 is TGTGCCAGCAGCTTCAACGGACAGGTTGTAGATACGCAGTATTTT. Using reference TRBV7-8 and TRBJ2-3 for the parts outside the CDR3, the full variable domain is GAGVSQSPRYKVAKRGQDVALRCDPISGHVSLFWYQQALGQGPEFLTYFQNEAQLDKSGLPSDRFFAERPEGSVSTLKIQRTQQEDSAVYLCASSFNGQVVDTQYFGPGTRLTVL.